This T cell receptor (beta chain) was identified during a study of blood T cell repertoires in COVID-19. Study overall: T cells, B-cell-depleted T cells, or PBMCs provided the cDNA or gDNA that served as material.

Repertoires were generated with immunoSEQ multiplex PCR, while TCRdb's copy carries only in-frame clones and drops some. Seen here are fewer than 300,000 clones, about 90% observed once, and the top ten hold approximately 6.5%. Trimming removed 3 bases at V and 0 bases at J, with 15 bases between. Germline lookup yields CDR1 SGHRS and CDR2 YFSETQ. The CDR3 runs to 16 residues. During active infection, Seattle patients enrolled and were then monitored through disease. This chain uses TRBV5-1 with TRBJ1-1; D is unresolved. This TCR was sampled from a woman aged 45-65 years with COVID-19, enrolled during active disease. Input material: peripheral blood. CDR3 residues: CASSSRGALMNTEAFF. As DNA, the CDR3 is TGCGCCAGCAGCTCCCGGGGAGCGCTTATGAACACTGAAGCTTTCTTT.